This T cell receptor (beta chain) was observed in a study of cytomegalovirus exposure and HLA in healthy donors. 60 Vbeta and 13 Jbeta primers were used in PCR. Using immunoSEQ multiplex PCR, the repertoire was profiled, and TCRdb retains in-frame clones only, with some absent. The table includes approximately 190,000 clones, 82% detected once. CDR1 MNHEY and CDR2 SVGAGI come from the germline V gene. Trimming removed 0 bases at V and 4 bases at J, with 5 bases between. This CDR3 contains 13 residues. Broader study findings: Donor immune exposure was known only as CMV serostatus. The productive fraction for most TCR beta V segments was about 87% or about 30% in an earlier analysis.

Concerning this clone itself: What it recognizes is unknown.

Donors in the study were healthy people who gave bone marrow. Donors had nominal health at sampling but likely had unrecorded immune exposures. The J gene is TRBJ2-3, the V gene TRBV6-5, with D hard to call. This clonotype was obtained from a woman between 18 and 29 years old in good health and CMV-seronegative. Sequencing used PBMCs. CDR3 DNA sequence: TGTGCCAGCAGTTACTCTCTACCAGATACGCAGTATTTT. This gives the protein CASSYSLPDTQYF.